This T cell receptor beta chain was found in a study of Ad26.COV2.S vaccination and SARS-CoV-2 variants. Study in general: Each vaccinee took Ad26.COV2.S intramuscularly, once or twice 56 days apart.

The sample's treatment: roughly 18 received Ad26.COV2.S at low or high dose, single or two shots; five or six received placebo; per-sample allocation not given. Collection of the samples took place on day 63 after the first injection of vaccine or placebo. Some clones are missing from TCRdb's copy, which holds only in-frame ones; the method was immunoSEQ multiplex PCR. In the table there are 450,000 to 550,000 clones, around 89% of which are singletons. Germline V gene sequence: CDR1 WNHNN, CDR2 SYGVQD (reference sequence). The CDR3 is 15 residues long. V was clipped by 8 bases and J by 0 bases, with 14 bases between them.

The V call is TRBV10-1, the J call TRBJ1-5; D unresolved. Specimen: peripheral blood, collected in a trial of Ad26.COV2.S vaccine versus placebo. The origin of this receptor is a person between 18 and 59 years old who received the Ad26.COV2.S COVID-19 vaccine or a placebo. The CDR3 nucleotides are TGCGCCAGCGATCAGAGGCCCTATAGCAATCAGCCCCAGCATTTT. It translates to CASDQRPYSNQPQHF.